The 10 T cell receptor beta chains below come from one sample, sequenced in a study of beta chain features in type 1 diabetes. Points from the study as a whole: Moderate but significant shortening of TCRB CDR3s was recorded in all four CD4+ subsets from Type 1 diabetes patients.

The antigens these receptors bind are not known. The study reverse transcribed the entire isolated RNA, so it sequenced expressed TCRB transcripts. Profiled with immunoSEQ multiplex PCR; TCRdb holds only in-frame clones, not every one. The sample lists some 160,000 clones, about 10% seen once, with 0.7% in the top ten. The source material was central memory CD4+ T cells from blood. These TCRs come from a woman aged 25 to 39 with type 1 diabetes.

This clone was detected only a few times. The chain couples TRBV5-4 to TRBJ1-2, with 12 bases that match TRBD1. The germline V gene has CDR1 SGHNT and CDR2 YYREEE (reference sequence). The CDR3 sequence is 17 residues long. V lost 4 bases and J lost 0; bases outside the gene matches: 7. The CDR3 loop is CASSPGTGGLANYGYTF. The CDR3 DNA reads TGTGCCAGCAGCCCGGGGACAGGGGGCCTAGCTAACTATGGCTACACCTTC.

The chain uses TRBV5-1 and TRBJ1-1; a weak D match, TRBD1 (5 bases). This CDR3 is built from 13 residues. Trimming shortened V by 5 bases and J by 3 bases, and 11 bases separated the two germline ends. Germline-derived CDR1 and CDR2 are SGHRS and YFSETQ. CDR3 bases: TGCGCCAGCAGACCCGACAGTTACACTGAAGCTTTCTTT. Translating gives CASRPDSYTEAFF.

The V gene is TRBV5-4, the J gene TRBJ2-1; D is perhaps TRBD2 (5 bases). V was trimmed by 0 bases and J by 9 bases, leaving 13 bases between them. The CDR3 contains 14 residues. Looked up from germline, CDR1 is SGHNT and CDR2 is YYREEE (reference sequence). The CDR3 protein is CASSLGGGPGEQFF. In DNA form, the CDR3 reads TGTGCCAGCAGCTTGGGTGGAGGCCCCGGTGAGCAGTTCTTC.

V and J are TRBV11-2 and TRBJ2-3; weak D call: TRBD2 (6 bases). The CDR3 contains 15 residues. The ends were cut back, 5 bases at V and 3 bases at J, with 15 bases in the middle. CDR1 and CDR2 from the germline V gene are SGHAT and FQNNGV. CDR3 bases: TGTGCCAGCAGCCAGGGACTGGGTGGGACAGATACGCAGTATTTT. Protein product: CASSQGLGGTDTQYF.

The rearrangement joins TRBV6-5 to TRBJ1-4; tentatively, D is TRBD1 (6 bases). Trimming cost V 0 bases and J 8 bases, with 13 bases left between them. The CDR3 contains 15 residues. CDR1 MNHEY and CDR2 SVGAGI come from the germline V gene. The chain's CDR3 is CASSYSSGDGEKLFF. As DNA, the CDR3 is TGTGCCAGCAGTTACTCTTCAGGGGATGGGGAAAAACTGTTTTTT.

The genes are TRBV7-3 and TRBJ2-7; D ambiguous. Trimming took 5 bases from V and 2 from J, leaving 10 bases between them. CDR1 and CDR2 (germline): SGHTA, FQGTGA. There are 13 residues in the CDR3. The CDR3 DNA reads TGTGCCAGCAGCCCAACTACGACCTACGAGCAGTACTTC. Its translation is CASSPTTTYEQYF.

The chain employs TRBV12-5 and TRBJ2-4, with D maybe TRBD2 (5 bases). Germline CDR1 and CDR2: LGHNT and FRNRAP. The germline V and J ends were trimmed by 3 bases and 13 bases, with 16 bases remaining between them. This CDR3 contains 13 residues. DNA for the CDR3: TGTGCTAGTGGTTTAGTCGACTATTCCCCCCAGTACTTC. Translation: CASGLVDYSPQYF.

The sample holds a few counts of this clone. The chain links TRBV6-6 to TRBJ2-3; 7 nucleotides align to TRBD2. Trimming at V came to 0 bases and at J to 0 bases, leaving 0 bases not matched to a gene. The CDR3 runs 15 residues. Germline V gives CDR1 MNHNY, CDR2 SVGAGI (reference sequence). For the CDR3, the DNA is TGTGCCAGCAGTTACTCAGCGGGGAGCACAGATACGCAGTATTTT. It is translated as CASSYSAGSTDTQYF.

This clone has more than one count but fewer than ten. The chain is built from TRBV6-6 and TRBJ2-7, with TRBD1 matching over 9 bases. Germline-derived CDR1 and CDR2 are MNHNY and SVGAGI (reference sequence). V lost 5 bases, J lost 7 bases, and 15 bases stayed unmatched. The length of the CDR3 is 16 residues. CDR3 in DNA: TGTGCCAGCAGTCCCCATTCCGGGACAGGGCGTTCTGAGCAGTACTTC. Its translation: CASSPHSGTGRSEQYF.

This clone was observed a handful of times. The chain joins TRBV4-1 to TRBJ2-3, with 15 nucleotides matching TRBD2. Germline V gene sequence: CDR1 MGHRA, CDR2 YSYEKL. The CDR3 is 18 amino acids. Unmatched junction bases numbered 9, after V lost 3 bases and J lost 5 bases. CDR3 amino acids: CASSHQRGGLAGGDTQYF. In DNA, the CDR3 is TGCGCCAGCAGCCATCAACGGGGGGGACTAGCGGGGGGAGATACGCAGTATTTT.